The 3 T cell receptor beta chains below come from one sample, sequenced in a study of T cell responses to AZD1222 COVID-19 vaccine (dated by TCRdb to the early 2020s). The library came from the immunoSEQ multiplex PCR assay. TCRdb re-hosts the immuneACCESS table, in-frame sequences only. Its copies lack some clones; in the studies checked, an unresolved V gene accounts for under half of them, and the cause for the rest is not known. Across this sample there are 110,000 to 150,000 clones, with about 93% seen only once. The top ten clones comprise under 6.5% of the sample. Taken with the paper, the label for time point translates to: baseline before first vaccination. The sequencing used peripheral blood, collected on day 0 of AZD1222 vaccination. The receptor set was obtained from an adult in good health.

The genes are TRBV10-3 and TRBJ1-5; 8 nucleotides line up with TRBD1. The trim removed 6 bases at V and 9 bases at J, leaving 7 bases unmatched. This CDR3 has 13 residues. The germline gives CDR1 ENHRY, CDR2 SYGVKD. The CDR3 sequence is CAISGTGSSPQHF. CDR3 DNA sequence: TGTGCCATCAGCGGGACAGGCAGTTCGCCCCAGCATTTT.

This sequence joins TRBV18 and TRBJ2-7, with D hard to call. The CDR3 consists of 12 residues. CDR1 and CDR2 from the germline V gene are KGHSH and LQKENI. Trimming removed 4 bases at V and 4 bases at J, with 8 bases between. CDR3 coding DNA: TGTGCCAGCTCACGGGCCCCGTACGAGCAGTACTTC. It translates to CASSRAPYEQYF.

The chain combines TRBV19 with TRBJ2-7; 8 nucleotides agree with TRBD2. V lost 1 base, J lost 6 bases, and 8 bases stayed unmatched. Germline CDR1 and CDR2: LNHDA and SQIVND (reference sequence). This CDR3 comprises 15 residues. The CDR3 is CASSIAASGSSEQYF. The CDR3 DNA reads as TGTGCCAGTAGTATAGCGGCCAGCGGGAGTTCCGAGCAGTACTTC. The variable domain in full, with the rest retrieved from reference TRBV19 and TRBJ2-7, is DGGITQSPKYLFRKEGQNVTLSCEQNLNHDAMYWYRQDPGQGLRLIYYSQIVNDFQKGDIAEGYSVSREKKESFPLTVTSAQKNPTAFYLCASSIAASGSSEQYFGPGTRLTVT.